These 32 T cell receptor beta chains originate from one sample sequenced in a study of technical replicates of blood from several donors. Produced via immunoSEQ multiplex PCR; TCRdb's table is partial and in-frame only. The sample has tens of thousands of clones; approximately 91% are singletons. Source material: PBMCs. The receptor set was obtained from a human donor in good health. Some clones in this sample may be carry-over from other donors' samples.

The J gene is TRBJ2-1, the V gene TRBV5-1; the D gene is possibly TRBD2 (7 bases). This CDR3 is built from 12 residues. Trimming left V 0 bases short and J 10 bases short, with 8 bases between. Germline V gene sequence: CDR1 SGHRS, CDR2 YFSETQ. CDR3 amino acids: CASSLEGGEQFF. The CDR3 region has the DNA TGCGCCAGCAGCTTGGAGGGGGGGGAGCAGTTCTTC.

The gene calls are TRBV4-1 and TRBJ1-2; D is uncertain. This CDR3 is 16 amino acids long. Deletions cut 2 bases from V and 0 bases from J, with 13 bases between. The germline gives CDR1 MGHRA, CDR2 YSYEKL. DNA for the CDR3: TGCGCCAGCAGCCAACCCTCGGACGGGACTAACTATGGCTACACCTTC. Its protein is CASSQPSDGTNYGYTF.

This clone was found once. CDR3 protein: CASSSNGGVEETQYF. The CDR3 DNA follows: TGTGCCAGCAGCTCCAACGGGGGGGTGGAAGAGACCCAGTACTTC. J is TRBJ2-5 and V is TRBV7-3, with TRBD2 identical over 8 bases. Germline CDR1 SGHTA, CDR2 FQGTGA. Trimming at V came to 4 bases and at J to 3 bases, leaving 7 bases not matched to a gene. The CDR3 length is 15 residues. Variable domain in full (rest from reference TRBV7-3 and TRBJ2-5): GAGVSQTPSNKVTEKGKYVELRCDPISGHTALYWYRQSLGQGPEFLIYFQGTGAADDSGLPNDRFFAVRPEGSVSTLKIQRTERGDSAVYLCASSSNGGVEETQYFGPGTRLLVL.

The chain joins TRBV9 to TRBJ1-1; the D is unclear. V shed 0 bases and J shed 0 bases, with 3 bases lying between them. The germline gives CDR1 SGDLS, CDR2 YYNGEE. The CDR3 sequence is 13 residues long. DNA of the CDR3: TGTGCCAGCAGCGTAGATATGAACACTGAAGCTTTCTTT. The encoded protein is CASSVDMNTEAFF.

The V call is TRBV7-9, the J call TRBJ2-7; possibly TRBD1 for D (6 bases). Germline V gene sequence: CDR1 SEHNR, CDR2 FQNEAQ (reference sequence). Trimming shortened V by 6 bases and J by 3 bases, and 9 bases separated the two germline ends. The CDR3 spans 12 residues. CDR3 residues: CASSPTGYEQYF. The CDR3 region has the DNA TGTGCCAGCAGTCCGACAGGCTACGAGCAGTACTTC.

The chain joins TRBV4-2 to TRBJ1-1; possibly TRBD1 for D (6 bases). Germline V gene data show CDR1 as LGHNA and CDR2 as YNFKEQ. The CDR3 loop spans 15 amino acids. Trimming pared 4 bases from V and 3 bases from J, leaving 15 bases between. CDR3 residues: CASSPPTGIHTEAFF. The CDR3 DNA sequence: TGTGCCAGCAGCCCCCCGACAGGAATCCACACTGAAGCTTTCTTT.

The rearrangement joins TRBV5-1 to TRBJ1-6, with TRBD1 as a possible D gene (5 bases). CDR3 length: 15 amino acids. Germline assignment: CDR1 SGHRS and CDR2 YFSETQ. The V end lost 1 base, the J end lost 9 bases, and 14 bases lay between the germline ends. The CDR3 region is CASSLLPREGSPLHF. The CDR3 DNA sequence: TGCGCCAGCAGCTTGTTACCCAGGGAAGGTTCACCCCTCCACTTT.

The V and J genes are TRBV30 and TRBJ1-1; 11 bases fit TRBD1. With V trimmed by 5 bases and J by 5 bases, 4 bases remained unmatched. This CDR3 has 13 residues. CDR1 and CDR2 from the germline V gene are GTSNPN and SVGIG (reference sequence). As DNA, the CDR3 is TGTGCCTGGGGACAGGGGGCGCGTACTGAAGCTTTCTTT. Translation: CAWGQGARTEAFF.

This rearrangement joins TRBV19 to TRBJ1-6, with D possibly TRBD1 on 6 matching bases. Germline V gene lookup returns CDR1 LNHDA and CDR2 SQIVND (reference sequence). V dropped 3 bases and J dropped 14 bases, with 20 bases sitting between them. The CDR3 extends over 15 amino acids. The CDR3 DNA is TGTGCCAGTAGTATCGGTCAGGGGTGGCCAGGAACCCTCCACTTT. Its protein product is CASSIGQGWPGTLHF.

The chain is built from TRBV27 and TRBJ1-4; TRBD1 aligns across 7 bases. The CDR3 runs 13 residues. From germline, CDR1 is MNHEY and CDR2 SMNVEV (reference sequence). J lost 9 bases, V lost 10 bases, and 11 bases had no gene match. The CDR3 spells CATSGGPRKKLFF. The CDR3 nucleotides read TGTGCCACCTCAGGGGGACCGCGGAAAAAACTGTTTTTT.

The chain carries TRBV12-5 and TRBJ2-2; TRBD1 matches at 8 bases. CDR1 LGHNT and CDR2 FRNRAP come from the germline V gene. This CDR3 has 22 amino acids. Trimming took 0 bases from V and 3 from J; bases not matched to a gene: 21. As DNA, the CDR3 is TGTGCTAGTGGTTTGGTAACGAGGCCAGGTACTCTTGACAGGGGCGACACCGGGGAGCTGTTTTTT. It encodes CASGLVTRPGTLDRGDTGELFF.

The rearrangement links TRBV11-2 to TRBJ2-2; D is possibly TRBD1 (5 bases). CDR3 length: 14 amino acids. Between the trimmed V and J ends, which lost 5 bases and 6 bases, there was a span of 13 bases. The germline gives CDR1 SGHAT, CDR2 FQNNGV. CDR3 protein: CASSPWQGAGELFF. In DNA form, the CDR3 reads TGTGCCAGCAGCCCCTGGCAGGGCGCCGGGGAGCTGTTTTTT.

The gene calls are TRBV7-2 and TRBJ1-1; possible D gene TRBD1, 5 bases. V gave up 5 bases and J gave up 9 bases, with 13 bases separating them. The CDR3 runs 12 residues. The germline V gene encodes CDR1 SGHTA and CDR2 FQGNSA. The CDR3 sequence: CASSPISGQAFF. Here the CDR3 DNA reads TGTGCCAGCAGCCCAATCTCAGGGCAAGCTTTCTTT.

CDR3 DNA sequence: TGTGCCAGCAGCTTAGGTGACATTTACGAGCAGTACTTC. Translated, it gives CASSLGDIYEQYF. The chain combines TRBV7-2 with TRBJ2-7, with D unclear. The CDR3 has 13 residues. Germline V CDR1 and CDR2: SGHTA, FQGNSA. The ends were cut back, 1 base at V and 4 bases at J, with 8 bases in the middle. Full variable domain (missing parts from reference TRBV7-2 and TRBJ2-7): GAGVSQSPSNKVTEKGKDVELRCDPISGHTALYWYRQSLGQGLEFLIYFQGNSAPDKSGLPSDRFSAERTGGSVSTLTIQRTQQEDSAVYLCASSLGDIYEQYFGPGTRLTVT.

The gene calls are TRBV4-3 and TRBJ1-2, with 7 bases matching TRBD1. Germline V gene data show CDR1 as LGHNA and CDR2 as YSLEER. V lost 2 bases and J lost 6; bases outside the gene matches: 15. The CDR3 is 17 amino acids. The CDR3 loop reads CASSQSLTKQGNDGYTF. The CDR3 DNA is TGCGCCAGCAGCCAATCACTCACGAAACAGGGGAATGATGGCTACACCTTC.

This clone appeared once. The J gene is TRBJ2-6, the V gene TRBV5-6; TRBD1 is a possible D gene (6 bases). CDR1 and CDR2 (germline): SGHDT, YYEEEE. The V and J ends lost 4 bases and 0 bases respectively, with 17 bases between them. The CDR3 contains 18 residues. CDR3 DNA: TGTGCCAGCAGCCCCATACCACAGGGCTACTCTGGGGCCAACGTCCTGACTTTC. Protein product: CASSPIPQGYSGANVLTF.

The chain is built from TRBV19 and TRBJ1-5, with D uncertain. The germline V gene encodes CDR1 LNHDA and CDR2 SQIVND (reference sequence). The V and J ends lost 1 base and 5 bases respectively, with 9 bases between them. This CDR3 spans 14 amino acids. The CDR3 sequence: CASSIVDEDQPQHF. CDR3 in DNA: TGTGCCAGTAGTATAGTCGATGAGGATCAGCCCCAGCATTTT.

The CDR3 region has the DNA TGTGCCTGGAGTTTGAGTCCTAATGAAAAACTGTTTTTT. Translating it yields CAWSLSPNEKLFF. This sequence joins TRBV30 and TRBJ1-4; D is ambiguous. The CDR3 length is 13 residues. V shed 2 bases and J shed 3 bases, with 7 bases lying between them. Germline CDR1 GTSNPN, CDR2 SVGIG (reference sequence).

This rearrangement joins TRBV7-6 to TRBJ2-5, with D perhaps matching TRBD1 (7 bases). The germline V and J ends were trimmed by 1 base and 9 bases, with 18 bases remaining between them. Germline V gene lookup returns CDR1 SGHVS and CDR2 FNYEAQ. This CDR3 contains 15 residues. For the CDR3, the DNA is TGTGCCAGCAGCTTAGGGCGGGACAGACCTTTGCCCCAGTACTTC. Its protein product is CASSLGRDRPLPQYF.

The chain carries TRBV7-2 and TRBJ2-5; 15 nucleotides align to TRBD2. Per germline, CDR1 SGHTA and CDR2 FQGNSA. J lost 5 bases, V lost 3 bases, and 13 bases had no gene match. The CDR3 consists of 19 residues. The CDR3, as DNA: TGTGCCAGCAGCTTTTCCAGGACTAGCGGGAGGGCGTCCGGGGAGACCCAGTACTTC. Amino acid sequence: CASSFSRTSGRASGETQYF.

This clone was counted a few times. The CDR3 reads CASSGGDSTDTQYF. The CDR3 region has the DNA TGTGCCAGCAGTGGGGGAGACAGCACAGATACGCAGTATTTT. The gene calls are TRBV6-4 and TRBJ2-3; a possible D gene is TRBD2 (5 bases). V was cut by 4 bases and J by 0 bases, with 8 bases left in between. CDR1 and CDR2 from the germline V gene are MRHNA and SNTAGT. CDR3 length equals 14 residues.

This chain joins TRBV2 and TRBJ1-2; 7 bases agree with TRBD1. Per germline, CDR1 SNHLY and CDR2 FYNNEI. Losses at the gene ends were 8 bases for V and 0 bases for J; bases not matched to a gene: 9. The length of the CDR3 is 15 residues. The CDR3 sequence: CASVYNRGANYGYTF. The CDR3 bases are TGTGCCAGCGTATATAACAGGGGAGCTAACTATGGCTACACCTTC.

This clone was seen just once. The chain joins TRBV19 to TRBJ1-1; TRBD1 aligns across 7 bases. CDR3 length equals 17 residues. The V and J ends lost 1 base and 1 base, in that order; junction bases with no gene match: 9. CDR1 LNHDA and CDR2 SQIVND come from the germline V gene (reference sequence). CDR3 sequence reads: CASSIVGTVGRNTEAFF. DNA of the CDR3: TGTGCCAGTAGTATAGTGGGGACAGTGGGAAGGAACACTGAAGCTTTCTTT.

This rearrangement joins TRBV6-5 to TRBJ2-7; 10 positions agree with TRBD1. The germline V gene encodes CDR1 MNHEY and CDR2 SVGAGI. J was trimmed by 12 bases and V by 4 bases; bases with no gene match: 12. The CDR3 runs to 14 residues. The CDR3 DNA sequence: TGTGCCAGCAGTTCCAACTCGGACAGGGGGGTTCGGTACTTC. Its translation is CASSSNSDRGVRYF.

V gene TRBV2 combines with J gene TRBJ2-3; 10 positions match TRBD2. The CDR3 is made up of 14 amino acids. With V trimmed by 7 bases and J by 4 bases, 5 bases remained unmatched. Germline V CDR1 and CDR2: SNHLY, FYNNEI. CDR3 in DNA: TGTGCCAGCACTAGCGGGAGTAGGGCAGATACGCAGTATTTT. Translation gives CASTSGSRADTQYF.

V and J are TRBV10-3 and TRBJ2-1, with 13 bases fitting TRBD2. The CDR3 spans 13 residues. With V trimmed by 10 bases and J by 6 bases, 3 bases remained unmatched. Germline V CDR1 and CDR2: ENHRY, SYGVKD. The CDR3: CATGLAGVNEQFF. The CDR3 bases are TGTGCCACCGGACTAGCGGGAGTCAATGAGCAGTTCTTC.

CDR3 DNA sequence: TGTGCCAGCACCCTCACAGGGCTGTTAGGTCAGCCCCAGCATTTT. It codes for CASTLTGLLGQPQHF. The V gene is TRBV6-1, the J gene TRBJ1-5; D might be TRBD1 (6 bases). V was pared by 7 bases and J by 6 bases, with 19 bases between. This CDR3 contains 15 residues. CDR1 is MNHNS and CDR2 is SASEGT in the germline V gene.

The V call is TRBV6-5, the J call TRBJ2-2; possible D gene TRBD2, 6 bases. Germline CDR1 is MNHEY and CDR2 is SVGAGI. CDR3 size: 13 residues. V lost 2 bases, J lost 6 bases, and 7 bases lay in between. The CDR3 sequence: CASSYGGAGELFF. The DNA for the CDR3 is TGTGCCAGCAGTTACGGAGGGGCCGGGGAGCTGTTTTTT.

The rearrangement uses TRBV19 and TRBJ1-1, with no clear D. Germline V gene data show CDR1 as LNHDA and CDR2 as SQIVND (reference sequence). CDR3 size: 12 residues. Trimming left V 7 bases short and J 3 bases short, with 9 bases between. CDR3 sequence (DNA): TGTGCCAGTACGAATACTTACACTGAAGCTTTCTTT. It specifies CASTNTYTEAFF.

V is TRBV10-3 and J is TRBJ1-6; no definite D call. Trimming removed 7 bases at V and 7 bases at J, with 11 bases between. Germline assignment: CDR1 ENHRY and CDR2 SYGVKD. The CDR3 covers 13 residues. The CDR3 reads CAITSGGNSPLHF. The CDR3 DNA follows: TGTGCCATCACTTCCGGAGGGAATTCACCCCTCCACTTT.

This clone showed up just once. J is TRBJ1-6 and V is TRBV5-1; the match to TRBD1 covers 9 bases. CDR1 SGHRS and CDR2 YFSETQ come from the germline V gene. CDR3 length equals 18 residues. J was trimmed by 2 bases and V by 4 bases; bases with no gene match: 10. The CDR3 spells CASSIQGDRVAYNSPLHF. CDR3 nucleotides: TGCGCCAGCAGCATCCAGGGGGACAGGGTGGCCTATAATTCACCCCTCCACTTT.

V is TRBV5-4 and J is TRBJ2-5, with TRBD1 as a possible D gene (7 bases). V lost 0 bases to trimming and J lost 5 bases, with 14 bases between them. The CDR3 contains 15 residues. The germline V gene has CDR1 SGHNT and CDR2 YYREEE (reference sequence). Written as DNA, the CDR3 is TGTGCCAGCAGCTTGGTTGGCAGGGGGGAGGAGACCCAGTACTTC. It specifies CASSLVGRGEETQYF.